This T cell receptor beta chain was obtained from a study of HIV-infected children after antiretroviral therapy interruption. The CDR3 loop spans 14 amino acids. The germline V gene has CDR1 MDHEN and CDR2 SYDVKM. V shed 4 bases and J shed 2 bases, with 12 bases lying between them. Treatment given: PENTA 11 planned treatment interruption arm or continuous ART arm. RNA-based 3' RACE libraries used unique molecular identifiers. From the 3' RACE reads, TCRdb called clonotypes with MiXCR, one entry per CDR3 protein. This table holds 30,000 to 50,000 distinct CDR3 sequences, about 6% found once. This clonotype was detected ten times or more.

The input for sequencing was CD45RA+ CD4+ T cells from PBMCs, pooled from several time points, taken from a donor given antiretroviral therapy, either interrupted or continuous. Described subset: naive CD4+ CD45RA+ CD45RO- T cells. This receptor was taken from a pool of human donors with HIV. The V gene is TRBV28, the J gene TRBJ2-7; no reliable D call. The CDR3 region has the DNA TGTGCCAGCAGTTCTCGACATTTGGCCTACGAGCAGTACTTC. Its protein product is CASSSRHLAYEQYF.